This entry is about one T cell receptor beta chain. This sample is part of a study of cytomegalovirus exposure and HLA in healthy donors. PCR amplification relied on 60 Vbeta primers (plus 13 Jbeta primers). Data came from immunoSEQ multiplex PCR; TCRdb stores just in-frame clones and leaves some out. The sample carries around 100,000 clones, 73% recorded once. This CDR3 comprises 11 residues. Sequenced sample: PBMCs. J is TRBJ1-4 and V is TRBV21-1; the table's D call, TRBD1, was not checked against the DNA. TRBV21-1 is noted as a pseudogene. The receptor comes from a middle-aged man in good health and CMV-seronegative. CDR3 sequence reads: CASSETGTGGF. The CDR3 bases are TGTGCCAGCAGCGAAACCGGGACAGGGGGCTTT.